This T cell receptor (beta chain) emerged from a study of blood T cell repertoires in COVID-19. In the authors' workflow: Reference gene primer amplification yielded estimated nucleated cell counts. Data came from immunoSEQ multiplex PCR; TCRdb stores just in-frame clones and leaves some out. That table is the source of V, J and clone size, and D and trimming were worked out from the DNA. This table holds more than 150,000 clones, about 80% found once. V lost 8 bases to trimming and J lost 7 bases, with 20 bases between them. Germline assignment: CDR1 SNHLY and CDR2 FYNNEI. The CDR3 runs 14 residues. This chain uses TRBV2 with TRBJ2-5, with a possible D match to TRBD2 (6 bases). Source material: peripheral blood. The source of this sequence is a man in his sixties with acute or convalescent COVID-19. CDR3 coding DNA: TGTGCCAGCGGGAGGCTAGCGACCCCGGGGACCCAGTACTTC. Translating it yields CASGRLATPGTQYF. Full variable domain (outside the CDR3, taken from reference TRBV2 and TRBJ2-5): EPEVTQTPSHQVTQMGQEVILRCVPISNHLYFYWYRQILGQKVEFLVSFYNNEISEKSEIFDDQFSVERPDGSNFTLKIRSTKLEDSAMYFCASGRLATPGTQYFGPGTRLLVL.